The next 30 T cell receptor beta chains were all read from a single sample in a study of human T cells and chemical hapten exposure. One entry per CDR3 protein results from TCRdb running MiXCR on the RACE reads. The sample shows 200,000 to 300,000 distinct CDR3 sequences, 7.5% to 10% of them seen only once. Time point here: pre-sensitization, week 0. Specified treatment: therapeutic diphenylcyclopropenone sensitization with weekly scalp DPC. The input for sequencing was whole blood, taken in connection with sensitization to the hapten diphenylcyclopropenone (DPC). These receptors all come from a woman aged 40 to 49 with alopecia areata. Some clones in this sample may be carry-over from other donors' samples.

This clonotype has ten or more counts. J is TRBJ1-1 and V is TRBV12-3 or TRBV12-4; D remains unclear. The CDR3 loop spans 14 amino acids. V dropped 3 bases and J dropped 1 base, with 9 bases sitting between them. Here the CDR3 reads CASSFQGRNTEAFF. The CDR3 coding sequence is TGTGCCAGCAGTTTTCAAGGCAGGAACACTGAAGCTTTCTTT.

As to this clonotype: The germline gene is not matched at one end of the junction; a read error may be the cause. V usage is TRBV6-2 or TRBV6-3 and J usage is TRBJ1-1; D gene unclear. CDR1 is MNHEY, CDR2 SVGEGT, per germline. The CDR3 totals 12 residues. CDR3 sequence reads: CTSRPMNTEAFF. DNA of the CDR3: TGTACCAGCAGACCGATGAACACTGAAGCTTTCTTT.

This clonotype occurred many times. The J gene is TRBJ2-3, the V gene TRBV20-1; TRBD1 matches at 8 bases. The CDR3 consists of 13 residues. V shed 3 bases, J shed 5 bases, and the junction held 4 bases outside the gene matches. Germline-derived CDR1 and CDR2 are DFQATT and SNEGSKA (reference sequence). The CDR3 is CSARQGAEDTQYF. As DNA, the CDR3 is TGCAGTGCTAGGCAGGGGGCGGAAGATACGCAGTATTTT.

This clonotype was detected only a few times. V is TRBV6-5 and J is TRBJ2-3; 9 nucleotides match TRBD2. Losses at the gene ends were 6 bases for V and 4 bases for J; bases not matched to a gene: 8. Per germline, CDR1 MNHEY and CDR2 SVGAGI. There are 15 residues in the CDR3. This chain's CDR3 is CASSRAGGRPDTQYF. CDR3 coding DNA: TGTGCCAGCAGCAGAGCGGGAGGTCGCCCAGATACGCAGTATTTT.

This clonotype has a handful of counts. The V gene is TRBV7-3, the J gene TRBJ1-1, with a weak D call TRBD1 (6 bases). The length of the CDR3 is 15 residues. Germline V gene sequence: CDR1 SGHTA, CDR2 FQGTGA. The ends were cut back, 0 bases at V and 3 bases at J, with 11 bases in the middle. CDR3 amino acids: CASSLTTGRDTEAFF. In DNA form, the CDR3 reads TGTGCCAGCAGCTTAACAACAGGGCGGGACACTGAAGCTTTCTTT.

The table lists this clonotype with many counts. The chain has TRBV27 and TRBJ1-5; D gene unclear. Germline CDR1 and CDR2: MNHEY and SMNVEV (reference sequence). The CDR3 runs to 14 residues. Trimming removed 6 bases at V and 0 bases at J, with 9 bases between. This chain's CDR3 is CASSPQNSNQPQHF. The CDR3 coding sequence is TGTGCCAGCAGCCCCCAAAATAGCAATCAGCCCCAGCATTTT.

This sequence joins TRBV7-9 and TRBJ2-7; weak D call: TRBD1 (6 bases). Trimming removed 5 bases from V and 4 bases from J, with 15 bases in between. CDR3 length equals 14 residues. CDR1 is SEHNR, CDR2 FQNEAQ, per germline (reference sequence). Here the CDR3 DNA reads TGTGCCAGCAGCGCCGGGACATCGCTGTACGAGCAGTACTTC. Translated: CASSAGTSLYEQYF.

In this sample, this clonotype turned up a few times. This chain uses TRBV3-2 with TRBJ2-1; TRBD2 is the table's D call and was not checked against the DNA. TRBV3-2 is reported as a pseudogene. CDR3 size: 18 residues. CDR3 sequence: CASGGRLAGPFCYNEQFF. As DNA, the CDR3 is TGTGCCAGCGGGGGAAGACTAGCGGGACCGTTTTGCTACAATGAGCAGTTCTTC.

This sequence joins TRBV4-3 and TRBJ1-1; TRBD1 matches at 9 bases. Germline CDR1 LGHNA, CDR2 YSLEER. The length of the CDR3 is 18 residues. V lost 0 bases to trimming and J lost 1 base; unmatched junction nucleotides: 9. The CDR3 nucleotides read TGCGCCAGCAGCCAAGAAATCCGGGACAGGGCGTGGAACACTGAAGCTTTCTTT. Translating gives CASSQEIRDRAWNTEAFF.

This clonotype was seen more than once but under ten times. J is TRBJ2-3 and V is TRBV4-3; D tentatively fits TRBD1 or TRBD2 (5 bases each). The CDR3 totals 15 residues. The ends were cut back, 4 bases at V and 6 bases at J, with 17 bases in the middle. Germline V gene data show CDR1 as LGHNA and CDR2 as YSLEER. The CDR3, as DNA: TGCGCCAGCAGCCCCCGGGGCGCTGGCTCGGATACGCAGTATTTT. Protein sequence: CASSPRGAGSDTQYF.

This clonotype appeared a few times. CDR3 protein: CASSLVRQGLHF. DNA of the CDR3: TGTGCCAGCAGCTTAGTTCGACAGGGACTCCACTTT. The chain recombines TRBV7-2 with TRBJ1-6; 7 bases line up with TRBD1. CDR3 length: 12 amino acids. CDR1 is SGHTA and CDR2 is FQGNSA in the germline V gene. V dropped 1 base and J dropped 16; count of bases not matched to a gene: 4.

J is TRBJ2-2 and V is TRBV3-1; D gene uncertain. The CDR3 has 16 residues. Germline CDR1 is LGHDT and CDR2 is YNNKEL (reference sequence). V was trimmed by 1 base and J by 4 bases, leaving 13 bases between them. In DNA form, the CDR3 reads TGTGCCAGCAGCCAAGGAGTCGGGCACTCCACCGGGGAGCTGTTTTTT. It codes for CASSQGVGHSTGELFF. The full variable domain, in which reference TRBV3-1 and TRBJ2-2 provide the parts outside the CDR3, is DTAVSQTPKYLVTQMGNDKSIKCEQNLGHDTMYWYKQDSKKFLKIMFSYNNKELIINETVPNRFSPKSPDKAHLNLHINSLELGDSAVYFCASSQGVGHSTGELFFGEGSRLTVL.

This clonotype was counted ten times or more. The J gene is TRBJ1-3, the V gene TRBV25-1; D is ambiguous. Germline CDR1 MGHDK, CDR2 SYGVNS. Between the trimmed V and J ends, which lost 5 bases and 0 bases, there was a span of 8 bases. CDR3 length: 14 amino acids. As DNA, the CDR3 is TGTGCCAGCAGTTACCGCGACTCTGGAAACACCATATATTTT. Its protein is CASSYRDSGNTIYF.

There are many counts of this clonotype. The V call is TRBV7-2, the J call TRBJ2-7, with D unresolved. Deletions cut 5 bases from V and 2 bases from J, with 4 bases between. The V gene's germline CDR1 is SGHTA and CDR2 FQGNSA. CDR3 length equals 11 residues. CDR3 region: CASSPAYEQYF. CDR3 coding DNA: TGTGCCAGCAGCCCCGCCTACGAGCAGTACTTC.

This clonotype was counted only a few times. J is TRBJ2-2 and V is TRBV6-1; D is tentatively TRBD1 or TRBD2 (5 bases each). Trimming pared 2 bases from V and 3 bases from J, leaving 13 bases between. Looked up from germline, CDR1 is MNHNS and CDR2 is SASEGT. The CDR3 loop spans 16 amino acids. CDR3 DNA sequence: TGTGCCAGCAGTGAATTACCGGGACCCCACACCGGGGAGCTGTTTTTT. This sequence encodes CASSELPGPHTGELFF.

This clonotype was seen ten or more times. The chain carries TRBV6-2 or TRBV6-3 and TRBJ2-3; D is unclear. The germline gives CDR1 MNHEY, CDR2 SVGEGT. V was pared by 4 bases and J by 4 bases, with 9 bases between. This CDR3 has 13 residues. CDR3 coding DNA: TGTGCCAGCAGTTTCCGGCTCCCAGATACGCAGTATTTT. Protein product: CASSFRLPDTQYF.

This clonotype was detected a few times. V gene TRBV18 combines with J gene TRBJ2-1; 12 nucleotides agree with TRBD2. CDR1 KGHSH and CDR2 LQKENI come from the germline V gene. J gave up 9 bases and V 0 bases, and 3 bases lay outside the gene matches. The CDR3 spans 15 residues. The CDR3 region has the DNA TGTGCCAGCTCACCACCGACTAGCGGGAGCGGTGAGCAGTTCTTC. Protein: CASSPPTSGSGEQFF.

This chain links TRBV20-1 with TRBJ2-5, with D perhaps matching TRBD1 (6 bases). CDR1 DFQATT and CDR2 SNEGSKA come from the germline V gene (reference sequence). Trimming took 1 base from V and 5 from J, leaving 8 bases between them. This CDR3 is built from 12 residues. The CDR3 DNA reads TGCAGTGCTAGAGGACAGGCTGAGACCCAGTACTTC. Translated: CSARGQAETQYF.

V usage is TRBV6-2 or TRBV6-3 and J usage is TRBJ2-1; D is uncertain. The CDR3 has 13 amino acids. Germline CDR1 reads MNHEY; CDR2 reads SVGEGT. V was pared by 5 bases and J by 10 bases, with 15 bases between. The DNA for the CDR3 is TGTGCCAGCAGTCCCCTAAGAGGTCTCGAGCAGTTCTTC. As protein: CASSPLRGLEQFF.

This sequence joins TRBV9 and TRBJ1-6, with unresolved D. V was trimmed by 0 bases and J by 2 bases, leaving 9 bases between them. Per germline, CDR1 SGDLS and CDR2 YYNGEE. The CDR3 has 16 residues. Here the CDR3 reads CASSVAEVAYNSPLHF. In DNA form, the CDR3 reads TGTGCCAGCAGCGTAGCTGAGGTCGCCTATAATTCACCCCTCCACTTT.

Only a few counts were recorded for this clonotype. The chain is built from TRBV5-6 and TRBJ1-1, with D possibly being TRBD1 (5 bases). CDR1 is SGHDT and CDR2 is YYEEEE in the germline V gene. The ends were cut back, 2 bases at V and 4 bases at J, with 6 bases in the middle. The CDR3 loop spans 12 amino acids. The CDR3 reads CASSFQGTEAFF. For the CDR3, the DNA is TGTGCCAGCAGCTTTCAGGGCACTGAAGCTTTCTTT.

This clonotype was seen ten or more times. This chain connects TRBV7-2 to TRBJ2-2; 7 nucleotides line up with TRBD2. Germline V gene lookup returns CDR1 SGHTA and CDR2 FQGNSA. V was pared by 4 bases and J by 7 bases, with 12 bases of the junction left unmatched. CDR3 length equals 16 residues. Here the CDR3 reads CASSSLPGGRGGELFF. CDR3 nucleotide sequence: TGTGCCAGCAGCTCATTACCGGGAGGCCGAGGCGGGGAGCTGTTTTTT.

The chain recombines TRBV20-1 with TRBJ2-7; D is ambiguous. Germline assignment: CDR1 DFQATT and CDR2 SNEGSKA (reference sequence). The length of the CDR3 is 13 residues. Trimming removed 7 bases from V and 1 base from J, with 14 bases in between. The CDR3 sequence is CSGPAMGSYEQYF. In DNA form, the CDR3 reads TGCAGTGGGCCCGCTATGGGATCCTACGAGCAGTACTTC.

The rearrangement uses TRBV29-1 and TRBJ2-1, with 7 bases that match TRBD1. CDR3 length equals 13 residues. V lost 8 bases, J lost 3 bases, and 7 bases stayed unmatched. Germline values: CDR1 SQVTM, CDR2 ANQGSEA. CDR3 in amino acids: CSILTGVYNEQFF. CDR3 coding DNA: TGCAGCATATTAACAGGGGTCTACAATGAGCAGTTCTTC.

This clonotype was observed a handful of times. The V and J genes are TRBV5-5 and TRBJ2-7; 7 bases match TRBD2. This CDR3 has 15 amino acids. Germline-derived CDR1 and CDR2 are SGHKS and YYEKEE (reference sequence). Trimming cost V 0 bases and J 4 bases; bases outside gene matches: 7. The DNA for the CDR3 is TGTGCCAGCAGCTTGGATGTGCGGGGGATGTACGAGCAGTACTTC. Protein product: CASSLDVRGMYEQYF.

Comment on this clonotype: A junction end diverges from the germline sequence, so it may reflect a read error. V and J are TRBV18 and TRBJ1-1; possibly TRBD1 for D (5 bases). Germline V lookup: CDR1 KGHSH, CDR2 LQKENI. This CDR3 contains 13 residues. The CDR3 DNA reads TGTGTCAGCTCGCCCATCGGGGGGACTGAAGCTTTCTTT. Translated, it gives CVSSPIGGTEAFF.

The chain recombines TRBV10-3 with TRBJ2-2, with no clear D. Germline lookup yields CDR1 ENHRY and CDR2 SYGVKD. V was cut by 7 bases and J by 0 bases, with 12 bases left in between. The CDR3 totals 15 residues. CDR3 sequence reads: CAINSFGSNTGELFF. Here the CDR3 DNA reads TGTGCCATCAACTCTTTCGGATCGAACACCGGGGAGCTGTTTTTT.

This clonotype has a count of ten or more. The V and J genes are TRBV7-9 and TRBJ2-5; TRBD2 aligns across 9 bases. V lost 4 bases and J lost 6; bases outside the gene matches: 6. Germline lookup yields CDR1 SEHNR and CDR2 FQNEAQ (reference sequence). The CDR3 sequence is 14 residues long. CDR3 sequence: CASSSTAGGKTQYF. The CDR3 region has the DNA TGTGCCAGCAGCTCAACAGCGGGAGGCAAGACCCAGTACTTC.

The chain uses TRBV20-1 and TRBJ2-1; 11 bases map to TRBD2. The CDR3 covers 12 residues. CDR1 is DFQATT, CDR2 SNEGSKA, per germline (reference sequence). CDR3 protein: CMGTSGYNEQFF. For the CDR3, the DNA is TGCATGGGGACTAGCGGCTACAATGAGCAGTTCTTC.

This clonotype has only a few counts. This chain links TRBV5-6 with TRBJ1-2; possibly TRBD1 for D (5 bases). The ends were cut back, 3 bases at V and 4 bases at J, with 10 bases in the middle. The CDR3 extends over 13 amino acids. Germline V gene data show CDR1 as SGHDT and CDR2 as YYEEEE. The CDR3 bases are TGTGCCAGCAGCTCGATAGACAGCTATGGCTACACCTTC. Amino acids: CASSSIDSYGYTF.